The entry that follows covers one T cell receptor beta chain sequence. Its cognate antigen is unknown. Naive CD8 cells comprised CD45RO-negative, CCR7-positively selected cells, excluding terminally differentiated effector memory CD45RA+ cells. All participating donors were Caucasian adults from Nashville, Tennessee. These data originate in a study of shared clonotypes between healthy human individuals. Study findings and constraints: With several donors compared, about 5.2% of naive CD4 clonotypes were shared. Unshared clonotypes carried lower generation probabilities than those common to all four donors. The donor pool, a small one, limited the genetic and exposure-history diversity represented.

This CDR3 is built from 17 residues. Germline V gene data show CDR1 as SGHVS and CDR2 as FNYEAQ. Losses at the gene ends were 5 bases for V and 3 bases for J; bases not matched to a gene: 11. TCRdb's table, derived via immunoSEQ multiplex PCR, lists solely in-frame clones and lacks some. Among about 1,800,000 clones listed, about 95% were seen once. This clonotype was sampled from a man between 18 and 29 years old in good health. The sequencing input was naive CD8+ T cells sorted from blood. J is TRBJ2-2 and V is TRBV7-6, with 8 bases fitting TRBD2. The CDR3 DNA reads TGTGCCAGCAGCCCGTTCAACGGGGGGGCGGACACCGGGGAGCTGTTTTTT. It is translated as CASSPFNGGADTGELFF.